These 16 T cell receptor beta chains were all obtained from the same sample, sequenced in a study of glioma-infiltrating T cells. TCR alpha and beta CDR3 regions were amplified from RNA using iRepertoire nested multiplex PCR. TCRdb independently ran MiXCR on the multiplex PCR reads; one entry per CDR3 protein. This sample yields 300,000 to 450,000 distinct CDR3 sequences, of which 41% are seen a single time; about 11% belongs to the top ten. The sample comprised glioma tissue, nonneoplastic brain tissue, or PBMCs (not recorded which). These receptors originate from a human donor with low-grade glioma or glioblastoma, undergoing nonglioma brain surgery, or in good health (not recorded which).

A remark on this clonotype: The conserved phenylalanine or tryptophan is not found at the CDR3 terminus, so this likely reflects a read error. The chain links TRBV5-4 to TRBJ1-2; D perhaps matches TRBD1 (5 bases). V was trimmed by 3 bases and J by 7 bases, leaving 16 bases between them. The CDR3 totals 14 residues. CDR1 and CDR2 (germline): SGHNT, YYREEE (reference sequence). The CDR3 DNA sequence: TGTGCCAGCAGCTCAGCCAGGGTAGGAGGTGGCTACACCTGC. The encoded protein is CASSSARVGGGYTC.

This chain uses TRBV6-1 with TRBJ2-7; TRBD1 matches 10 bases. The CDR3 runs to 17 residues. V gave up 10 bases and J gave up 6 bases; unmatched junction bases: 21. Germline V lookup: CDR1 MNHNS, CDR2 SASEGT. In DNA, the CDR3 is TGTGCCACCTCGCTCTACTCCGGGACAGGGGCTGAGGGCGAGCAGTACTTC. It translates to CATSLYSGTGAEGEQYF.

In its sample, this clonotype was seen a few times. The chain recombines TRBV28 with TRBJ1-5, with D hard to call. Germline V CDR1 and CDR2: MDHEN, SYDVKM. Trimming shortened V by 3 bases and J by 1 base, and 10 bases separated the two germline ends. There are 15 residues in the CDR3. The CDR3 sequence: CASSLIKGSNQPQHF. In nucleotides, the CDR3 is TGTGCCAGCAGTTTGATAAAGGGAAGCAATCAGCCCCAGCATTTT.

Of note for this clonotype: A clone one base away is much larger, so this may be a read error. V gene TRBV20-1 combines with J gene TRBJ1-2, with 9 bases aligning to TRBD1. Germline V CDR1 and CDR2: DFQATT, SNEGSKA (reference sequence). The CDR3 has 17 amino acids. In nucleotides, the CDR3 is TGCAGTGCCATTTCCCCGGGACAGGGTATTCTAAACTATAGCTACACCTTC. It codes for CSAISPGQGILNYSYTF.

Ten or more counts support this clonotype. The V gene is TRBV20-1, the J gene TRBJ2-3, with 8 bases matching TRBD2. Trimming at V came to 3 bases and at J to 0 bases, leaving 2 bases not matched to a gene. Germline CDR1 is DFQATT and CDR2 is SNEGSKA (reference sequence). This CDR3 contains 14 residues. The CDR3 spells CSASSGISTDTQYF. The CDR3 nucleotides are TGCAGTGCTAGTAGCGGGATTAGCACAGATACGCAGTATTTT.

The chain employs TRBV7-2 and TRBJ1-5; D remains unclear. V dropped 1 base and J dropped 5 bases, with 9 bases sitting between them. The germline V gene has CDR1 SGHTA and CDR2 FQGNSA. The CDR3 totals 14 residues. CDR3 DNA: TGTGCCAGCAGCTTAGGGTCGGGGTATCAGCCCCAGCATTTT. Translated, it gives CASSLGSGYQPQHF.

About this clonotype itself: The junction does not match germline at one end; this may be a read error. The rearrangement links TRBV6-2 or TRBV6-3 to TRBJ1-5, with no clear D. The CDR3 loop spans 15 amino acids. The V gene's germline CDR1 is MNHEY and CDR2 SVGEGT. The CDR3 loop is CSSSYSILGSQTQHF. CDR3 coding DNA: TGTTCCAGCAGTTACTCGATCCTCGGAAGTCAGACCCAGCATTTT.

This clonotype was picked up a small number of times. The rearrangement joins TRBV20-1 to TRBJ2-1, with 9 bases fitting TRBD1. The CDR3 runs 17 residues. Trimming took 1 base from V and 8 from J; bases not matched to a gene: 15. Germline V CDR1 and CDR2: DFQATT, SNEGSKA (reference sequence). The CDR3 DNA reads as TGCAGTGCTAGAGCACCCCTCCCGGGACAGGGTATCGATGAGCAGTTCTTC. Its translation is CSARAPLPGQGIDEQFF.

J is TRBJ2-2 and V is TRBV19, with a tentative D call TRBD1 (5 bases). Trimming left V 10 bases short and J 1 base short, with 13 bases between. Germline V CDR1 and CDR2: LNHDA, SQIVND (reference sequence). The CDR3 runs 14 residues. CDR3 in DNA: TGTGCCACCTCAAAGACAGTGAACACCGGGGAGCTGTTTTTT. Amino acid sequence: CATSKTVNTGELFF.

With regard to this clonotype: At one end the junction does not follow the germline gene, possibly because of a read error. This sequence joins TRBV6-6 and TRBJ2-5; the match to TRBD1 covers 7 bases. The V gene's germline CDR1 is MNHNY and CDR2 SVGAGI (reference sequence). This CDR3 comprises 15 residues. The CDR3 loop reads CANSYSYRGQETQYF. As DNA, the CDR3 is TGTGCCAACAGTTACTCTTACAGGGGACAAGAGACCCAGTACTTC.

V is TRBV9 and J is TRBJ2-3; tentatively, D is TRBD1 or TRBD2 (5 bases each). The CDR3 has 12 amino acids. Germline V lookup: CDR1 SGDLS, CDR2 YYNGEE. Trimming removed 0 bases at V and 9 bases at J, with 8 bases between. The chain's CDR3 is CASSVGDETQYF. CDR3 coding DNA: TGTGCCAGCAGCGTAGGGGACGAAACGCAGTATTTT.

This clonotype has more than one count but fewer than ten. The chain is built from TRBV7-3 and TRBJ2-7; D remains unclear. Germline values: CDR1 SGHTA, CDR2 FQGTGA. V dropped 4 bases and J dropped 1 base, with 8 bases sitting between them. The CDR3 runs 13 residues. The CDR3 DNA follows: TGTGCCAGCAGCTCCGATGTTTCCTACGAGCAGTACTTC. It yields the protein CASSSDVSYEQYF. The full variable domain, completed using reference TRBV7-3 and TRBJ2-7, is GAGVSQTPSNKVTEKGKYVELRCDPISGHTALYWYRQSLGQGPEFLIYFQGTGAADDSGLPNDRFFAVRPEGSVSTLKIQRTERGDSAVYLCASSSDVSYEQYFGPGTRLTVT.

The chain employs TRBV5-8 and TRBJ2-2; 7 positions match TRBD1. The ends lost 4 bases at V and 1 base at J; junction bases unmatched: 4. The CDR3 spans 15 residues. Germline lookup yields CDR1 SGHTS and CDR2 YDEGEE. As DNA, the CDR3 is TGTGCCAGCAGCCCGGGACAGTGGAACACCGGGGAGCTGTTTTTT. Its translation: CASSPGQWNTGELFF.

Notes on this clonotype: This may be a read error: a much more frequent sequence differs by one nucleotide. The chain has TRBV27 and TRBJ2-1; 7 bases are shared with TRBD2. The J segment lost 11 bases and the V segment lost 2 bases, leaving 9 bases of the junction unmatched. The V gene's germline CDR1 is MNHEY and CDR2 SMNVEV (reference sequence). The CDR3 consists of 14 residues. CDR3 DNA sequence: TGTGCCAGCAGTTTAGGGACTACCGACACCAAGCAGTTCTTC. Its translation is CASSLGTTDTKQFF.

To note about this clonotype: Because the CDR3 is missing its conserved closing phenylalanine or tryptophan, this is likely a read error. The chain has TRBV3-1 and TRBJ1-1; D is ambiguous. Germline-derived CDR1 and CDR2 are LGHDT and YNNKEL (reference sequence). The CDR3 spans 13 residues. This chain's CDR3 is CASSQLFGTEAFL. The CDR3 nucleotides are TGTGCGAGCAGCCAACTATTTGGCACTGAAGCTTTCCTT.

The chain is built from TRBV25-1 and TRBJ2-7; the match to TRBD1 covers 8 bases. The J segment lost 5 bases and the V segment lost 4 bases, leaving 4 bases of the junction unmatched. Germline lookup yields CDR1 MGHDK and CDR2 SYGVNS. The CDR3 contains 13 residues. CDR3 in amino acids: CASSAQGAHEQYF. The CDR3 nucleotides are TGTGCCAGCAGTGCCCAGGGGGCCCACGAGCAGTACTTC.